These 12 T cell receptor beta chains share one sample of origin, sequenced in a study of OX40 agonist ivuxolimab in advanced cancers. Produced via immunoSEQ multiplex PCR; TCRdb's table is partial and in-frame only. This table has fewer than 55,000 clones, roughly four fifths appearing once. The sequencing used CD4+ or CD8+ T cells sorted from blood, collected in a trial of the OX40 agonist ivuxolimab. The receptors originated from an adult with an advanced solid tumor such as melanoma, head and neck, liver or kidney cancer.

This chain joins TRBV21-1 and TRBJ1-5. TRBV21-1 has pseudogene status. This CDR3 has 15 residues. This CDR3 is CASSKAVRGRQPQHF. For the CDR3, the DNA is TGTGCCAGCAGCAAAGCAGTGCGGGGGAGACAGCCCCAGCATTTT.

CDR3 in DNA: TGTGCCAGCAGTGTCAAAGGACAGGGTAGGGTTCAGCCCCAGCATTTT. Translation gives CASSVKGQGRVQPQHF. V gene TRBV6-1 combines with J gene TRBJ1-5; 8 nucleotides agree with TRBD1. This CDR3 contains 16 residues. The V and J ends lost 4 bases and 6 bases, in that order; junction bases with no gene match: 11. CDR1 and CDR2 (germline): MNHNS, SASEGT.

The chain has TRBV6-6 and TRBJ2-3; the D gene is possibly TRBD2 (6 bases). CDR1 is MNHNY and CDR2 is SVGAGI in the germline V gene (reference sequence). With 0 bases removed from V and 1 base from J, the gap between germline ends came to 8 bases. There are 15 residues in the CDR3. The CDR3 DNA sequence: TGTGCCAGCAGTTACTCCGGCGGGGGCACAGATACGCAGTATTTT. Residues: CASSYSGGGTDTQYF.

The chain carries TRBV28 and TRBJ1-5; 7 bases align to TRBD1. CDR1 is MDHEN and CDR2 is SYDVKM in the germline V gene. V lost 9 bases, J lost 2 bases, and 1 base stayed unmatched. The CDR3 loop spans 12 amino acids. CDR3 DNA sequence: TGTGCCAGTACAGGGGGCAATCAGCCCCAGCATTTT. It translates to CASTGGNQPQHF.

V is TRBV2 and J is TRBJ1-1, with a tentative D call TRBD1 (6 bases). Germline V gene lookup returns CDR1 SNHLY and CDR2 FYNNEI. The CDR3 has 15 amino acids. V was trimmed by 4 bases and J by 3 bases, leaving 15 bases between them. The CDR3 reads CASSVRQGRDTEAFF. In nucleotides, the CDR3 is TGTGCCAGCAGTGTTAGGCAGGGGAGGGACACTGAAGCTTTCTTT.

V is TRBV4-1 and J is TRBJ2-7; 11 positions match TRBD2. After removal of 0 bases from V and 12 bases from J, the junction contained 16 bases not matched to a gene. This CDR3 comprises 17 residues. Germline loops: CDR1 MGHRA, CDR2 YSYEKL. CDR3 in amino acids: CASSQDRVAGLAVPRYF. The CDR3 DNA reads as TGCGCCAGCAGCCAAGATCGTGTAGCGGGACTAGCGGTTCCTAGGTACTTC.

The CDR3 DNA reads as TGTGCCAGTAGTTCTCACAGGGGGATTAACTATGGCTACACCTTC. It encodes CASSSHRGINYGYTF. The genes are TRBV19 and TRBJ1-2; TRBD1 matches at 8 bases. Germline CDR1 and CDR2: LNHDA and SQIVND (reference sequence). The CDR3 totals 15 residues. With V trimmed by 5 bases and J by 1 base, 6 bases remained unmatched.

V usage is TRBV18 and J usage is TRBJ1-1; D possibly corresponds to TRBD1 (5 bases). The length of the CDR3 is 15 residues. Looked up from germline, CDR1 is KGHSH and CDR2 is LQKENI. Trimming removed 4 bases at V and 0 bases at J, with 12 bases between. The CDR3 region is CASSQTANMNTEAFF. The CDR3 region has the DNA TGTGCCAGCTCACAGACAGCAAATATGAACACTGAAGCTTTCTTT.

V gene TRBV25-1 combines with J gene TRBJ1-1, with a weak D call TRBD1 (5 bases). Trimming cost V 5 bases and J 5 bases, with 15 bases left between them. The CDR3 contains 14 residues. Germline-derived CDR1 and CDR2 are MGHDK and SYGVNS. In DNA form, the CDR3 reads TGTGCCAGCAGTCCCCCGGACCAGGGAACTGAAGCTTTCTTT. It encodes CASSPPDQGTEAFF.

The chain carries TRBV6-5 and TRBJ1-1; D uncertain. Germline lookup yields CDR1 MNHEY and CDR2 SVGAGI. The CDR3 consists of 15 residues. Trimming took 0 bases from V and 0 from J, leaving 8 bases between them. This chain's CDR3 is CASSYSDTVNTEAFF. The CDR3 region has the DNA TGTGCCAGCAGTTACTCCGACACCGTGAACACTGAAGCTTTCTTT.

By share of the sample, this clone is medium-sized. Other DNA sequences within the sample encode an identical CDR3. Written as DNA, the CDR3 is TGTGCCAGCAGCTTAGCGGGGGCTAACACCGGGGAGCTGTTTTTT. Translated: CASSLAGANTGELFF. The V and J genes are TRBV27 and TRBJ2-2; 9 nucleotides agree with TRBD2. With V trimmed by 6 bases and J by 2 bases, 4 bases remained unmatched. The germline V gene encodes CDR1 MNHEY and CDR2 SMNVEV (reference sequence). The CDR3 runs to 15 residues.

The V gene is TRBV6-1, the J gene TRBJ1-4; D remains unclear. The CDR3 has 16 residues. Trimming removed 3 bases from V and 4 bases from J, with 15 bases in between. Germline V gene sequence: CDR1 MNHNS, CDR2 SASEGT. Written as DNA, the CDR3 is TGTGCCAGCAGTGATCGGGCCCCTTGGAATAATGAAAAACTGTTTTTT. Protein product: CASSDRAPWNNEKLFF.